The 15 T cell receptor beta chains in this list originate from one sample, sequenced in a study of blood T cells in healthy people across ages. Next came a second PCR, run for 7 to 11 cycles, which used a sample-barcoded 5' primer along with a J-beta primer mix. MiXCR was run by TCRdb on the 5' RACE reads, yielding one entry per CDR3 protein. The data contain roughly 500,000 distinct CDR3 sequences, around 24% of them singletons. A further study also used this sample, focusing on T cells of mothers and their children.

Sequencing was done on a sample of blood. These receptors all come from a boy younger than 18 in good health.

Here the CDR3 reads CASSLEPNSGANVLTF. The CDR3 nucleotides are TGCGCCAGCAGCTTGGAGCCGAACTCTGGGGCCAACGTCCTGACTTTC. This chain joins TRBV5-1 and TRBJ2-6, with unresolved D. Germline lookup yields CDR1 SGHRS and CDR2 YFSETQ. The CDR3 has 16 amino acids. Trimming took off 0 bases at V and 0 bases at J, with 7 bases between the two ends.

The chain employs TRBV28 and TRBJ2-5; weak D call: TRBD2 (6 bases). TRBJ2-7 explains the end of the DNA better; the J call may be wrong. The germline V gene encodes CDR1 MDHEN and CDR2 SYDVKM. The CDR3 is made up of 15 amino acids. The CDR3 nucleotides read TGTGCCAGCAGCCGACTAGAGGGAAAAGCCTACGAGCAGTACTTC. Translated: CASSRLEGKAYEQYF.

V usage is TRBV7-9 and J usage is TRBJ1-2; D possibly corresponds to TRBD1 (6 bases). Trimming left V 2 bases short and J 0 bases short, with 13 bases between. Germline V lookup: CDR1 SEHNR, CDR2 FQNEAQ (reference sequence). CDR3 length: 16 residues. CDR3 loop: CASSLHPDSPNYGYTF. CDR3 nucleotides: TGTGCCAGCAGCTTACACCCGGACAGCCCTAACTATGGCTACACCTTC.

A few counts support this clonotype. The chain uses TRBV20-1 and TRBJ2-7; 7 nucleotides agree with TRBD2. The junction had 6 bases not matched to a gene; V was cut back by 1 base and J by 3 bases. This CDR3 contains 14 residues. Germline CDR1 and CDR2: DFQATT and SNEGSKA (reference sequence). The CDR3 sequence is CSARGRAGSYEQYF. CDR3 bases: TGCAGTGCTAGAGGCCGAGCGGGGAGCTACGAGCAGTACTTC.

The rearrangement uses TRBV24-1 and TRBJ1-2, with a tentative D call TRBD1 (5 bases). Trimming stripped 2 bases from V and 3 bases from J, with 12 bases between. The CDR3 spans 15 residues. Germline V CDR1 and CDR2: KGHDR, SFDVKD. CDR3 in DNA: TGTGCCACCAGTGATTCGGCAGGGAAGGACTATGGCTACACCTTC. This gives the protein CATSDSAGKDYGYTF.

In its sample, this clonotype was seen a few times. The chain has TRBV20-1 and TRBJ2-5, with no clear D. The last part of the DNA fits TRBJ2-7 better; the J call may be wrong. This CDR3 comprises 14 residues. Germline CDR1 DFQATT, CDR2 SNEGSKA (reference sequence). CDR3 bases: TGCAGTGCTAGAGTCCTGACGCCCACCTACGAGCAGTACTTC. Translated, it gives CSARVLTPTYEQYF.

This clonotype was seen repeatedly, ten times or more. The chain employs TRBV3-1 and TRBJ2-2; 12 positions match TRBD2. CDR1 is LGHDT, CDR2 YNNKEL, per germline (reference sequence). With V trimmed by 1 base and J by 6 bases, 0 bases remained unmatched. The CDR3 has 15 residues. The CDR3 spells CASSQGLAGAGELFF. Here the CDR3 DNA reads TGTGCCAGCAGCCAAGGACTAGCGGGGGCCGGGGAGCTGTTTTTT.

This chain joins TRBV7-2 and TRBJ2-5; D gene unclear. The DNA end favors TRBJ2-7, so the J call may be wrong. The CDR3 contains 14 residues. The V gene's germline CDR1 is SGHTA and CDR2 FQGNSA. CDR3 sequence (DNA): TGTGCCAGCAGCTTATATCTGGTCCGCTACGAGCAGTACTTC. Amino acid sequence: CASSLYLVRYEQYF.

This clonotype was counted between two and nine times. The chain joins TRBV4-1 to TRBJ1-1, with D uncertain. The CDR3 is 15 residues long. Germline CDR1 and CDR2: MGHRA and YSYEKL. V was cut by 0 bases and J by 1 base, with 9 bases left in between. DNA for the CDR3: TGCGCCAGCAGCCAAGAAGATTGGGGGAACACTGAAGCTTTCTTT. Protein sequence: CASSQEDWGNTEAFF.

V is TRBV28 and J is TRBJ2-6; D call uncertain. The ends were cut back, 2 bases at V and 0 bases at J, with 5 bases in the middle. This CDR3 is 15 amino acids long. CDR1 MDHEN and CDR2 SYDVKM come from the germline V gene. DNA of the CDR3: TGTGCCAGCAGTTTAATGAGCTCTGGGGCCAACGTCCTGACTTTC. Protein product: CASSLMSSGANVLTF.

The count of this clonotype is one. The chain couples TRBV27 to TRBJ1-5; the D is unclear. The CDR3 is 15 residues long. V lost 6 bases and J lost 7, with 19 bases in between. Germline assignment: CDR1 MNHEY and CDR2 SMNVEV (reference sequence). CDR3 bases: TGTGCCAGCAGGAACCCGGGGAATCTACGCCAGCCCCAGCATTTT. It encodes CASRNPGNLRQPQHF.

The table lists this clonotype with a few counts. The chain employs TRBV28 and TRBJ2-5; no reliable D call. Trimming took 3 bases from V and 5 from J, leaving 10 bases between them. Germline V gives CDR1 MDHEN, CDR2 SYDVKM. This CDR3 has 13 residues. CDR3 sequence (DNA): TGTGCCAGCAGTTTGCCATACCGGGAGACCCAGTACTTC. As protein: CASSLPYRETQYF. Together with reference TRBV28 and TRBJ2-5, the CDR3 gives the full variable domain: DVKVTQSSRYLVKRTGEKVFLECVQDMDHENMFWYRQDPGLGLRLIYFSYDVKMKEKGDIPEGYSVSREKKERFSLILESASTNQTSMYLCASSLPYRETQYFGPGTRLLVL.

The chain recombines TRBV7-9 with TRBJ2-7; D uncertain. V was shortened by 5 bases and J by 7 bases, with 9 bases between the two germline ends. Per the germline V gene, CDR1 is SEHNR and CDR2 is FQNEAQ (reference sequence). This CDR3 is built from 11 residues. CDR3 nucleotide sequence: TGTGCCAGCAGCATCCAGGCTGAGCAGTACTTC. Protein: CASSIQAEQYF.

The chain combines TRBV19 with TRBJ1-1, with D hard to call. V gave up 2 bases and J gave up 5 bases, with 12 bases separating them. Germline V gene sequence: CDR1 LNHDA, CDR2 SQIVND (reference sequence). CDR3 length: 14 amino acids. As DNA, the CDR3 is TGTGCCAGTAGTATACCGTCCAGAGGGACTGAAGCTTTCTTT. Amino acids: CASSIPSRGTEAFF.

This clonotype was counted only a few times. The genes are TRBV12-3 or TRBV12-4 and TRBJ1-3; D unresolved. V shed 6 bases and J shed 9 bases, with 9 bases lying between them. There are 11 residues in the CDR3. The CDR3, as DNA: TGTGCCAGCAGGGCCGACGGCACCATATATTTT. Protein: CASRADGTIYF.